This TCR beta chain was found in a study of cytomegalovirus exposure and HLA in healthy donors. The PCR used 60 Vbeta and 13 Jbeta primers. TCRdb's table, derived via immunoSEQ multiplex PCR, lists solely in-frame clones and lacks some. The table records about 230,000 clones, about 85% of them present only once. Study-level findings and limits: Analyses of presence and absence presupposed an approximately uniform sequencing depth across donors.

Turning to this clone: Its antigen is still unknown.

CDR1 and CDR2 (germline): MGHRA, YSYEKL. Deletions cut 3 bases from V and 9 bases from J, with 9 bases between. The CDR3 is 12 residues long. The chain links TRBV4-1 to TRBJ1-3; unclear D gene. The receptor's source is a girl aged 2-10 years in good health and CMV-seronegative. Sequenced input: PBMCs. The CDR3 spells CASSQARSTIYF. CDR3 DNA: TGCGCCAGCAGCCAGGCCAGAAGCACCATATATTTT.